Below, 16 T cell receptor beta chains from the same sample are listed, as sequenced in a study of shared clonotypes between healthy human individuals (dated by TCRdb to 2019 to 2021). Library generation was performed with the immunoSEQ multiplex PCR assay. Drawn from immuneACCESS, this table holds only the in-frame rearrangements with V and J called that TCRdb kept. Clones are partly lost; checked studies trace under half to an unresolved V gene and leave the rest unexplained. The sample records more than 2,000,000 clones, more than 80% of which are singletons. Of the sample, 0.35% to 0.5% is held by the ten largest clones. Sequenced material: naive CD4+ T cells from PBMCs. The cell subset or site label corresponds to: CD45RA+ positively selected. These receptors were collected from a man younger than 35 in good health. Some clones in this sample may be carry-over from other donors' samples.

This chain links TRBV5-4 with TRBJ2-7, with 11 bases identical to TRBD2. CDR1 and CDR2 from the germline V gene are SGHNT and YYREEE (reference sequence). V lost 0 bases to trimming and J lost 1 base; unmatched junction nucleotides: 3. This CDR3 is built from 16 residues. CDR3 sequence: CASSLELAGASYEQYF. The CDR3 DNA follows: TGTGCCAGCAGCTTGGAACTAGCGGGAGCGTCCTACGAGCAGTACTTC.

The sample holds a few counts of this clone. Other DNA sequences in this sample translate to the same CDR3. The rearrangement joins TRBV7-3 to TRBJ1-1, with a tentative D call TRBD1 (5 bases). This CDR3 spans 13 amino acids. Germline V gene sequence: CDR1 SGHTA, CDR2 FQGTGA. V dropped 1 base and J dropped 4 bases, with 7 bases sitting between them. The CDR3 is CASSLRGSTEAFF. Here the CDR3 DNA reads TGTGCCAGCAGCTTAAGGGGGAGCACTGAAGCTTTCTTT.

The V call is TRBV7-8, the J call TRBJ1-1; D is unclear. Germline V gene lookup returns CDR1 SGHVS and CDR2 FQNEAQ. V dropped 4 bases and J dropped 2 bases, with 14 bases sitting between them. The CDR3 is made up of 15 amino acids. CDR3: CASSSRTEPNTEAFF. The CDR3 DNA follows: TGTGCCAGCAGCTCGAGGACGGAACCTAACACTGAAGCTTTCTTT.

J is TRBJ1-2 and V is TRBV21-1; the DNA was not compared with TRBD1, the D call given in the table. TRBV21-1 is termed a pseudogene. The CDR3 length is 20 residues. The CDR3 protein is CASINPPDREVIVPPYGYTF. The CDR3 DNA sequence: TGTGCCAGCATCAACCCCCCGGACAGGGAAGTCATAGTCCCCCCTTATGGCTACACCTTC.

The chain links TRBV11-3 to TRBJ2-1; TRBD2 matches 7 bases. Germline assignment: CDR1 SGHNT and CDR2 YENEEA. The V segment lost 3 bases and the J segment 6 bases; nucleotides outside the gene matches: 5. The CDR3 has 14 amino acids. For the CDR3, the DNA is TGTGCCAGCAGCTTTGGCGGGAGCAGCAATGAGCAGTTCTTC. It translates to CASSFGGSSNEQFF.

This chain connects TRBV7-7 to TRBJ2-1, with 7 bases that match TRBD2. With V trimmed by 6 bases and J by 6 bases, 5 bases remained unmatched. Germline V gene sequence: CDR1 SSHAT, CDR2 FNYEAQ (reference sequence). This CDR3 contains 13 residues. The CDR3 here is CASRRLAANEQFF. CDR3 DNA: TGTGCCAGCAGGAGGCTAGCGGCCAATGAGCAGTTCTTC.

The chain is built from TRBV7-6 and TRBJ2-2; D unresolved. CDR1 SGHVS and CDR2 FNYEAQ come from the germline V gene. V lost 1 base to trimming and J lost 5 bases, with 8 bases between them. The CDR3 consists of 14 residues. The CDR3 sequence: CASSLVAETGELFF. DNA for the CDR3: TGTGCCAGCAGCTTAGTTGCTGAGACCGGGGAGCTGTTTTTT.

Regarding this clone: The same CDR3 is also encoded by other DNA sequences in this sample. This chain uses TRBV5-1 with TRBJ1-1; TRBD1 matches at 8 bases. The CDR3 extends over 14 amino acids. Germline V gives CDR1 SGHRS, CDR2 YFSETQ. After removal of 4 bases from V and 3 bases from J, the junction contained 5 bases not matched to a gene. CDR3 amino acids: CASSPDRGDTEAFF. The CDR3 DNA is TGCGCCAGCAGCCCTGACAGGGGAGACACTGAAGCTTTCTTT.

The J gene is TRBJ2-7, the V gene TRBV7-3; D may be TRBD1 (6 bases). The germline V gene has CDR1 SGHTA and CDR2 FQGTGA. V lost 5 bases and J lost 3, with 11 bases in between. The CDR3 is made up of 13 amino acids. The CDR3 is CASSPPDSYEQYF. CDR3 bases: TGTGCCAGCAGCCCCCCGGACAGCTACGAGCAGTACTTC.

This sequence joins TRBV9 and TRBJ2-2; D remains unclear. Germline-derived CDR1 and CDR2 are SGDLS and YYNGEE. The CDR3 totals 16 residues. V was shortened by 3 bases and J by 4 bases, with 16 bases between the two germline ends. The CDR3 DNA reads TGTGCCAGCAGCGCCTTAGGGTCAAGGATCACCGGGGAGCTGTTTTTT. Its translation is CASSALGSRITGELFF.

The chain employs TRBV7-2 and TRBJ2-7, with 11 bases fitting TRBD1. The CDR3 is made up of 14 amino acids. V was clipped by 5 bases and J by 6 bases; unmatched bases: 6. CDR1 SGHTA and CDR2 FQGNSA come from the germline V gene. CDR3 loop: CASSPGTGGSEQYF. The CDR3 DNA reads as TGTGCCAGCAGCCCCGGGACAGGGGGAAGCGAGCAGTACTTC.

This clone was detected only a few times. This chain uses TRBV7-9 with TRBJ1-2; D is uncertain. Germline V CDR1 and CDR2: SEHNR, FQNEAQ (reference sequence). Trimming removed 4 bases from V and 2 bases from J, with 8 bases in between. The CDR3 loop spans 13 amino acids. CDR3 in DNA: TGTGCCAGCAGCTCCCGGGAGAACTATGGCTACACCTTC. Residues: CASSSRENYGYTF.

This rearrangement joins TRBV27 to TRBJ2-1; D not resolved. Germline V gene lookup returns CDR1 MNHEY and CDR2 SMNVEV (reference sequence). V lost 5 bases to trimming and J lost 7 bases, with 6 bases between them. CDR3 length equals 11 residues. In DNA, the CDR3 is TGTGCCAGCAGTGTACGGAATGAGCAGTTCTTC. Translation gives CASSVRNEQFF.

This clone has a single count. V gene TRBV6-1 combines with J gene TRBJ2-2; D not resolved. Germline V lookup: CDR1 MNHNS, CDR2 SASEGT. CDR3 length: 12 residues. Trimming pared 11 bases from V and 9 bases from J, leaving 16 bases between. DNA for the CDR3: TGTGCCTCGGCGTGGAGCATTAGGGAGCTGTTTTTT. Its protein product is CASAWSIRELFF.

This rearrangement joins TRBV2 to TRBJ2-7; 9 nucleotides match TRBD2. This CDR3 is built from 15 residues. The V segment lost 1 base and the J segment 0 bases; nucleotides outside the gene matches: 1. In germline, CDR1 is SNHLY, CDR2 FYNNEI. The CDR3 DNA follows: TGTGCCAGCAGTGAAGGGACTAGCGACTCCTACGAGCAGTACTTC. This sequence encodes CASSEGTSDSYEQYF.

A single count supports this clone. V and J are TRBV7-2 and TRBJ2-2; either TRBD1 or TRBD2 may fit D (5 bases each). This CDR3 has 14 residues. The ends were cut back, 5 bases at V and 8 bases at J, with 15 bases in the middle. The V gene's germline CDR1 is SGHTA and CDR2 FQGNSA. The DNA for the CDR3 is TGTGCCAGCAGCCCGGGACGATGGGCAGGGGAGCTGTTTTTT. Its protein is CASSPGRWAGELFF. Complete variable domain (other parts from reference TRBV7-2 and TRBJ2-2): GAGVSQSPSNKVTEKGKDVELRCDPISGHTALYWYRQSLGQGLEFLIYFQGNSAPDKSGLPSDRFSAERTGGSVSTLTIQRTQQEDSAVYLCASSPGRWAGELFFGEGSRLTVL.